What follows are 4 T cell receptor beta chains derived from one specimen sequenced in a study of T-cell memory formation after mild COVID-19. One entry per CDR3 protein results from TCRdb running MiXCR on the 5' RACE reads. Of about 560,000 distinct CDR3 sequences in the sample, 20% to 25% were seen once. The sequencing sample was made of PBMCs or a T cell subset sorted from them (not recorded which). The receptors originated from an adult woman who had mild COVID-19 (a few samples of this study predate the infection). Cell type and time point are not known.

The chain links TRBV29-1 to TRBJ1-1; D not certain. V shed 6 bases and J shed 0 bases, with 11 bases lying between them. The CDR3 is made up of 13 amino acids. Germline lookup yields CDR1 SQVTM and CDR2 ANQGSEA. For the CDR3, the DNA is TGCAGCGTACAAACGATCATGAACACTGAAGCTTTCTTT. Protein product: CSVQTIMNTEAFF.

The J gene is TRBJ2-1, the V gene TRBV24-1; TRBD2 agrees at 8 bases. The CDR3 covers 15 residues. Per germline, CDR1 KGHDR and CDR2 SFDVKD. The V segment lost 1 base and the J segment 7 bases; nucleotides outside the gene matches: 5. The CDR3 spells CATSDLISGVNEQFF. The DNA of the CDR3 is TGTGCCACCAGTGATTTAATTAGCGGGGTAAATGAGCAGTTCTTC.

The genes are TRBV20-1 and TRBJ2-7; tentatively, D is TRBD1 or TRBD2 (6 bases each). This CDR3 is built from 13 residues. Between the trimmed V and J ends, which lost 2 bases and 4 bases, there was a span of 12 bases. Germline CDR1 is DFQATT and CDR2 is SNEGSKA (reference sequence). CDR3 DNA sequence: TGCAGTGCTAGAAGGGGGGCACCTTACGAGCAGTACTTC. It encodes CSARRGAPYEQYF.

This clonotype was counted a few times. The chain has TRBV3-1 and TRBJ1-2, with 7 bases lining up with TRBD1. CDR3 size: 15 residues. The V gene end was trimmed by 0 bases and the J gene end by 6 bases; junction bases not matched to a gene: 7. Germline assignment: CDR1 LGHDT and CDR2 YNNKEL (reference sequence). The CDR3 sequence: CASSQDLYRGDGYTF. CDR3 sequence (DNA): TGTGCCAGCAGCCAAGATCTGTACAGGGGTGATGGCTACACCTTC.